This TCR beta chain emerged from a study of blood T cell repertoires in COVID-19. Study as a whole: Acute and convalescent COVID-19 specimens originated in the United States, Italy and Spain. PBMCs, B-cell-depleted T cells, or T cells provided the cDNA or gDNA that made up the material.

Germline V gene data show CDR1 as SGDLS and CDR2 as YYNGEE. This CDR3 comprises 16 residues. V lost 3 bases, J lost 2 bases, and 9 bases stayed unmatched. As handled by the study authors: From reference gene primer amplification, estimates of nucleated cell counts were derived. Clones were read by immunoSEQ multiplex PCR, and TCRdb kept only the in-frame ones, dropping some. That table is the source of V, J and clone size, and D and trimming were worked out from the DNA. The sample shows 270,000 or so clones, roughly nine tenths of them seen only once. The receptor was derived from a woman in her twenties or thirties with COVID-19, enrolled during active disease. V is TRBV9 and J is TRBJ2-3; 7 bases line up with TRBD2. The sample was peripheral blood. For the CDR3, the DNA is TGTGCCAGCAGCGGCCTGGGGGGGGGAATCACAGATACGCAGTATTTT. Translated, it gives CASSGLGGGITDTQYF.